The text below deals with one T cell receptor (beta chain). The target of this receptor is not known. No much larger clone exists at a distance of one base, and base qualities are not known. This specimen comes from a study of blood T cell repertoires in COVID-19 (dated by TCRdb to the early 2020s). At the level of the whole study: Samples covering the acute and convalescent phases of COVID-19 were provided by collaborators in the United States, Italy and Spain. The repertoires were released in a freely available public database intended as a resource for research on the immune response to SARS-CoV-2. Where available, HLA class I and class II types were obtained from metadata supplied by the sample provider rather than from assay-based typing. Subjects who had been exposed to COVID-19, were actively infected with it, or had recovered from it provided the deeply sampled blood TCRbeta repertoires that made up the dataset. The material from the prospective study consisted of cDNA or gDNA derived from T cells, B-cell-depleted T cells, or PBMCs. The samples were drawn from the first 160 participants of the ongoing ImmuneRACE study and from 950 to 1,500 subjects provided by 6 global collaborators. Sample metadata almost always included a de-identified subject ID, COVID-19 status, age in years and sex.

Per the germline V gene, SGHDT is the CDR1 and YYEEEE is the CDR2. Trimming takes 4 bases from V and 4 bases from J, and the germline ends sit 9 bases apart. The CDR3 covers 13 residues, taking in both the cysteine and the phenylalanine. The only DNA kept is the CDR3, 39 bases in frame from the first base. TCRbeta CDR3 regions were amplified from genomic DNA by means of the immunoSEQ Assay, a bias-controlled multiplex PCR. The study's processing was this. The number of nucleated cells in each sample was estimated by amplification of reference gene primers within the assay. Sequence reads were collapsed and filtered to measure the absolute abundance of every unique TCRbeta CDR3 rearrangement. Productive Simpson clonality was computed per sample as the square root of Simpson's diversity index over productive rearrangements. TCRdb's version of the immuneACCESS table is confined to in-frame rearrangements and falls short of the full clone set. An unresolved V gene accounts for under half of the shortfall where checked; the remainder is of unknown origin. D and trimming come from the DNA, and the V and J calls and clone size come from that table. This sample is represented by just over 300,000 clones; over 75% of them were singletons. In total, the top ten clones hold approximately 4.1% of the sample.

The investigation overall reported the following: How much clinical and demographic metadata was included differed by source and by participant, and the metadata was provided uncurated.

Participants in the prospective study were enrolled through a virtual design, were aged roughly 18 to 100 years, and lived in roughly 26 United States geographic areas. In the prospective study, cohorts were assigned on the basis of participant-reported clinical history obtained from a screening survey and a study questionnaire. For ImmuneRACE Cohort 3, a participant was defined as recovered based on two consecutive negative NP/OP PCR tests, clearance by a healthcare professional, or resolution of symptoms. Mobile phlebotomists in the prospective study collected whole blood, serum and a nasopharyngeal or oropharyngeal swab from every participant. Over a 2-month period, participants in the prospective study had the option of providing additional blood draws and questionnaires. Prospective study blood samples were shipped either frozen or at room temperature before DNA extraction.

The chain employs TRBV5-6 and TRBJ2-1; confidence is insufficient to name the D gene. The source is a man younger than 45 who had recovered from COVID-19. Sequencing input: PBMCs or T cells enriched from blood (not recorded which). The DNA is TGTGCCAGCAGCCCTACTCATTACAATGAGCAGTTCTTC. This codes for CASSPTHYNEQFF.